This is a list of T cell receptor beta chains from one sample in a study of blood T cells in healthy people across ages. MiXCR, applied by TCRdb to the 5' RACE reads, yields one record per CDR3 protein. Of 800,000 to 950,000 distinct CDR3 sequences in the sample, roughly 52% were seen once. The specimen sequenced was blood. Receptor source: a man aged 25 to 40 in good health. CDR3s include the opening cysteine and the closing phenylalanine or tryptophan. The D gene is left open where the match is weak. Clone size is stated in some rows and not others, as once, few, many or a class when expanded.

d_gene	len	v_gene	j_gene	abundance	CDR3nt	CDR3aa
NA	16	TRBV5-1	TRBJ2-3	NA	TGCGCCAGCAGCTTGTTCGGGGGGCGTAACACAGATACGCAGTATTTT	CASSLFGGRNTDTQYF
NA	13	TRBV10-3	TRBJ2-7	few	TGTGCCATCAAACTGGAGGGAGGATACGAGCAGTACTTC	CAIKLEGGYEQYF
NA	15	TRBV6-5	TRBJ2-7	NA	TGTGCCAGCAGCCCCGGGGATATTAGCTACAATGAGCAGTACTTC	CASSPGDISYNEQYF
NA	15	TRBV2	TRBJ1-1	NA	TGTGCCAGCAGAACAAGGGGGTCCACAAACACTGAGGCTTTCTTT	CASRTRGSTNTEAFF
NA	14	TRBV9	TRBJ2-5	many	TGTGCCAGCAGCGCCTACATGGAAGGAGAGACCCAGTACTTC	CASSAYMEGETQYF
TRBD2	19	TRBV4-2	TRBJ2-1	NA	TGTGCCAGCAGCCAACTAACTAGCGGGGGGTACTACCGGAGTAATGAGCAGTTCTTC	CASSQLTSGGYYRSNEQFF
NA	11	TRBV5-6	TRBJ1-2	NA	TGTGCCAGCAGCACCACGAATGGCTACACCTTC	CASSTTNGYTF
NA	14	TRBV30	TRBJ1-5	NA	TGTGCCTGGAGTGGTCCGTACAGCAATCAGCCCCAGCATTTT	CAWSGPYSNQPQHF
NA	16	TRBV12-3/TRBV12-4	TRBJ2-7	NA	TGTGCCAGCAGTCCCCCATTGTATCTCCAAGCCTACGAGCAGTACTTC	CASSPPLYLQAYEQYF
NA	16	TRBV3-1	TRBJ2-6	few	TGTGCCAGCAGCCAAGTAAGGGGCACTGGGGCCAACGTCCTGACTTTC	CASSQVRGTGANVLTF
TRBD1	14	TRBV7-2	TRBJ1-1	once	TGTGCCAGCAGCGAGGACAGGGGGCGAACTGAAGCTTTCTTT	CASSEDRGRTEAFF
NA	14	TRBV27	TRBJ2-7	few	TGTGCCAGCAGTGCGGACCGGGACTCCTACGAGCAGTACTTC	CASSADRDSYEQYF
TRBD2	15	TRBV7-8	TRBJ2-2	many	TGTGCCAGCAGCTGGGCTAGCGGGTCGGCGGGGGAGCTGTTTTTT	CASSWASGSAGELFF
TRBD2	15	TRBV5-1	TRBJ2-1	NA	TGCGCCAGCAACTTAGCAGCGGGGGGTTTCAATGAGCAGTTCTTC	CASNLAAGGFNEQFF
NA	16	TRBV7-2	TRBJ2-3	once	TGTGCCAGCAGCTTAGCTGCGGTGATGAGCACAGATACGCAGTATTTT	CASSLAAVMSTDTQYF
TRBD1	15	TRBV5-1	TRBJ2-5	NA	TGCGCCAGCAGCTTCCAGGGGGAACCGCAAGAGACCCAGTACTTC	CASSFQGEPQETQYF
NA	13	TRBV20-1	TRBJ1-4	NA	TGCAGTGCTAGAGGGGGCGTCCCTGAAAAACTGTTTTTT	CSARGGVPEKLFF
NA	17	TRBV6-2/TRBV6-3	TRBJ2-3	NA	TGTGCCAGCACCGACCGGAGGGGAGGACATCACACAGATACGCAGTATTTT	CASTDRRGGHHTDTQYF
NA	14	TRBV5-1	TRBJ2-7	NA	TGCGCCAGCAGCTTGGAGCCCCGCTCCTACGGGCAGTACTTC	CASSLEPRSYGQYF
TRBD2	15	TRBV10-3	TRBJ2-7	NA	TGTGCCATCAGCCCAGCGGGGGACCTCTCCTACGAGCAGTACTTC	CAISPAGDLSYEQYF
NA	17	TRBV7-2	TRBJ2-1	NA	TGTGCCGGCAGCTTAGGTGGGGCGGGGAGCTCCTACAATGAGCAGTTCTTC	CAGSLGGAGSSYNEQFF
TRBD1	15	TRBV6-5	TRBJ1-4	NA	TGTGCCAGCGGAAGGGCAGGGGGTGTTAATGAAAAACTGTTTTTT	CASGRAGGVNEKLFF
NA	13	TRBV10-3	TRBJ1-2	many	TGTGCCATCAGTGAGACGGGGAACTATGGCTACACCTTC	CAISETGNYGYTF
TRBD2	14	TRBV20-1	TRBJ2-1	NA	TGCAGTGCTAGGACTAGCGCAGACTACAATGAGCAGTTCTTC	CSARTSADYNEQFF
NA	17	TRBV5-4	TRBJ1-2	few	TGTGCCAGCAGCTTGGCTAGTCGTACAGGCGTTAACTATGGCTACACCTTC	CASSLASRTGVNYGYTF
NA	14	TRBV5-5	TRBJ1-1	few	TGTGCCAGCAGCTTGGGGGACTCACGGGCTGGAGCTTTCTTT	CASSLGDSRAGAFF
NA	15	TRBV7-9	TRBJ2-1	NA	TGTGCCAGCAGCTTAAGGGGCAGCTCGGGCAATGAGCAGTTCTTC	CASSLRGSSGNEQFF
NA	12	TRBV10-3	TRBJ2-1	many	TGTGCCATCTCTCCTGGGGACAATGAGCAGTTCTTC	CAISPGDNEQFF
NA	15	TRBV21-1	TRBJ1-6	NA	TGTGCCAGCAGCCCTAGACGGAGTTATAATTCACCCCTCAACTTT	CASSPRRSYNSPLNF
NA	18	TRBV7-2	TRBJ1-6	few	TGTGCCAGCAGCTTAGGGTGGGGCCGACACTCCTATAATTCACCCCTCCACTTT	CASSLGWGRHSYNSPLHF
NA	14	TRBV10-3	TRBJ2-3	few	TGTGCCATCAGTGTGGCCTCGACATCAGATACGCAGTATTTT	CAISVASTSDTQYF
TRBD2	14	TRBV2	TRBJ2-1	many	TGTGCCAGCAATCTAGCGGGGGGGTACAATGAGCAGTTCTTC	CASNLAGGYNEQFF
NA	15	TRBV4-1	TRBJ2-5	few	TGCGCCAGCAGCCAAGCGAAACGTCCTCAAGAGACCCAGTACTTC	CASSQAKRPQETQYF
NA	14	TRBV2	TRBJ1-5	NA	TGTGCCAGCAGTGAAAACGGGGGCAATCAGCCCCAGCATTTT	CASSENGGNQPQHF
TRBD2	16	TRBV4-1	TRBJ2-7	few	TGCGCCAGCAGCCCATCTATAGCGGGAAGCTACTACGAGCAGTACTTC	CASSPSIAGSYYEQYF
TRBD1	15	TRBV6-5	TRBJ1-2	many	TGTGCCAGCAGTTACGCCGGGACAGGTCCCTATGGCTACACCTTC	CASSYAGTGPYGYTF
TRBD2	14	TRBV6-6	TRBJ2-5	NA	TGTGCCAGCACCCAGGGACTAGCGATAGAGACCCAGTACTTC	CASTQGLAIETQYF
TRBD1	14	TRBV12-3/TRBV12-4	TRBJ2-7	few	TGTGCCAGCAGCGACGGGACAGGGTTAGACGAGCAGTACTTC	CASSDGTGLDEQYF
TRBD2	14	TRBV12-3/TRBV12-4	TRBJ2-2	once	TGTGCCAGCAGCAGGACTAGCCGGACCGGGGAGCTGTTTTTT	CASSRTSRTGELFF
NA	12	TRBV30	TRBJ2-5	NA	TGTGCCTGGAGTGTACTTTGGGAGACCCAGTACTTC	CAWSVLWETQYF